The sequence of this TCR beta chain was determined in a study of control samples from healthy donors and cancer patients. The CDR3 has 14 residues. CDR1 and CDR2 (germline): MNHEY, SVGAGI. V was shortened by 6 bases and J by 1 base, with 13 bases between the two germline ends. Method: immunoSEQ multiplex PCR; TCRdb's copy keeps in-frame clones and lacks some. The sample holds 95,000 to 150,000 clones, approximately 89% seen once. This sequence originates from a woman aged 18-29 years in good health. The chain joins TRBV6-5 to TRBJ2-7; no clear D. Sequenced input: blood. CDR3 loop: CASSPGGRSYEQYF. The CDR3 DNA follows: TGTGCCAGCAGCCCGGGCGGACGGTCCTACGAGCAGTACTTC.